The source of this T cell receptor beta chain is a study of blood T cell repertoires in COVID-19 (dated by TCRdb to about 2020). Study-level background: Samples from collaborators originated in the United States, Italy and Spain and spanned both the acute and convalescent phases of COVID-19. The material from the prospective study consisted of cDNA or gDNA derived from T cells, B-cell-depleted T cells, or PBMCs. The sample metadata nearly always contained a de-identified subject ID, COVID-19 status, age in years and sex. The samples were drawn from two sources: the first 160 participants of the ongoing ImmuneRACE study, and 1,254 subjects contributed by 6 global collaborators. Where available, HLA class I and class II types were obtained from metadata supplied by the sample provider rather than from assay-based typing. Subjects who had been exposed to COVID-19, were actively infected with it, or had recovered from it provided the deeply sampled blood TCRbeta repertoires that made up the dataset. The repertoires were released in a freely available public database meant as a resource for research on the immune response to SARS-CoV-2.

Whole blood was collected in K2EDTA tubes by collaborating institutions according to the institutions' own protocols. For TCRbeta analysis, collaborators shipped samples in one of three forms: frozen whole blood, isolated PBMCs, or DNA extracted from either of those sample types. The research as a whole found: The quantity of clinical and demographic metadata differed by source and by participant and was supplied without curation.

Concerning this clone: Its antigen remains unidentified. The record has no base qualities; no much larger clone is one base away.

Looking up the germline V gene (reference sequence) yields CDR1 SEHNR and CDR2 FQNEAQ. At the junction V is shortened by 3 bases and J by 3 bases; bases outside the gene matches: 4. The CDR3 contains 14 residues, cysteine and phenylalanine counted. The entry retains the CDR3 DNA only, 42 bases that are in frame from base 1. TCRbeta CDR3 regions were amplified from genomic DNA using the immunoSEQ Assay, a bias-controlled multiplex PCR. The source study handled its data this way. The number of nucleated cells in each sample was estimated by amplification of reference gene primers within the assay. To quantify the absolute abundance of each unique TCRbeta CDR3 rearrangement, sequence reads were collapsed and filtered. For each sample, productive Simpson clonality was calculated as the square root of Simpson's diversity index across productive rearrangements. Imported from immuneACCESS, the table was reduced by TCRdb to in-frame sequences with V and J called. These copies leave out some clones; in studies compared against another copy, an unresolved V gene accounts for under half, and the cause of the remainder is not known. V, J and clone size were drawn from that table, and D and trimming were deduced from the DNA. In all, the sample holds more than 70,000 clones, and 85% to 95% of those were seen once. Together, the top ten hold less than 5% of the sample.

The chain links TRBV7-9 with TRBJ2-5; 7 of the junction bases match TRBD1. This receptor was identified in a woman between 50 and 59 years old in a cohort sampled during active COVID-19. Sequencing used peripheral blood. At the DNA level, the sequence is TGTGCCAGCAGCTTCAACACAGGGGAAGAGACCCAGTACTTC. Its amino acids are CASSFNTGEETQYF.